A single sample is the source of the 27 T cell receptor beta chains below, sequenced in a study of early T cells in non-severe SARS-CoV-2 infection. TCRdb itself ran the 5' RACE reads through MiXCR, one entry per CDR3 protein. This table holds tens of thousands of distinct CDR3 sequences, 5.5% to 6.5% found once. The sample taken for sequencing was whole blood. These receptor sequences come from an adult who was a healthcare worker with PCR-confirmed SARS-CoV-2 infection or an uninfected control (not recorded which).

This clonotype appeared many times. The V call is TRBV3-1, the J call TRBJ2-3; 9 bases agree with TRBD2. The CDR3 has 15 amino acids. The J segment lost 6 bases and the V segment lost 5 bases, leaving 9 bases of the junction unmatched. CDR1 is LGHDT, CDR2 YNNKEL, per germline (reference sequence). In nucleotides, the CDR3 is TGTGCCAGCAGCTCCCAGCGGGGGGCCACGGATACGCAGTATTTT. Its protein is CASSSQRGATDTQYF.

A word on this clonotype: A much bigger clone sits one base away, suggesting this may be a read error. The chain recombines TRBV4-1 with TRBJ1-5; D unclear. The CDR3 has 18 residues. The ends were cut back, 1 base at V and 2 bases at J, with 18 bases in the middle. Germline-derived CDR1 and CDR2 are MGHRA and YSYEKL. This CDR3 reads CASSQVGKQRRGNQPQHF. The CDR3 nucleotides are TGCGCCAGCAGCCAAGTAGGGAAACAGAGGCGAGGCAATCAGCCCCAGCATTTT.

This clonotype was observed many times. The rearrangement joins TRBV4-3 to TRBJ2-7; D unresolved. The CDR3 has 14 residues. The germline V gene encodes CDR1 LGHNA and CDR2 YSLEER. Trimming removed 1 base at V and 6 bases at J, with 13 bases between. The CDR3 DNA reads as TGCGCCAGCAGCCAAGCTAATAAGGGAACCGAGCAGTACTTC. Residues: CASSQANKGTEQYF.

This clonotype was seen at least ten times. CDR3 DNA sequence: TGTGCAGGGGGGGGACAGCCCTACGAGCAGTACTTC. Translation gives CAGGGQPYEQYF. This chain joins TRBV7-9 and TRBJ2-7; tentatively, D is TRBD1 or TRBD2 (7 bases each). The length of the CDR3 is 12 residues. Looked up from germline, CDR1 is SEHNR and CDR2 is FQNEAQ (reference sequence).

This clonotype was counted between two and nine times. The CDR3 bases are TGTGCCAGCAGCCCACAGGGTCTCTATGGCTACACCTTC. Its translation is CASSPQGLYGYTF. V gene TRBV6-5 combines with J gene TRBJ1-2; TRBD1 is a possible D gene (6 bases). Trimming pared 6 bases from V and 4 bases from J, leaving 12 bases between. Per germline, CDR1 MNHEY and CDR2 SVGAGI. The CDR3 has 13 amino acids.

This clonotype was detected only a few times. CDR3 sequence: CASSLGTQGDGETQYF. CDR3 in DNA: TGTGCCAGCTCTCTCGGGACACAGGGAGATGGCGAGACCCAGTACTTC. The rearrangement joins TRBV7-6 to TRBJ2-5; TRBD1 might be the D (6 bases). V was trimmed by 8 bases and J by 5 bases, leaving 24 bases between them. Germline CDR1 is SGHVS and CDR2 is FNYEAQ. The CDR3 extends over 16 amino acids.

Ten or more counts support this clonotype. The chain couples TRBV27 to TRBJ2-2, with D possibly being TRBD1 or TRBD2 (6 bases each). The V gene's germline CDR1 is MNHEY and CDR2 SMNVEV (reference sequence). With 4 bases removed from V and 0 bases from J, the gap between germline ends came to 15 bases. The CDR3 totals 17 residues. This chain's CDR3 is CASSWGPGGANTGELFF. DNA of the CDR3: TGTGCCAGCAGTTGGGGGCCCGGGGGCGCGAACACCGGGGAGCTGTTTTTT.

This clonotype has at least ten counts. This chain connects TRBV27 to TRBJ2-7; 9 bases line up with TRBD1. The CDR3 sequence is 16 residues long. V lost 3 bases and J lost 6; bases outside the gene matches: 12. Germline loops: CDR1 MNHEY, CDR2 SMNVEV (reference sequence). The CDR3 nucleotides read TGTGCCAGCAGTTTGAAGAGGCCCGGGACAGGGTTCGAGCAGTACTTC. It yields the protein CASSLKRPGTGFEQYF.

This clonotype occurred a few times. The chain employs TRBV7-6 and TRBJ2-3, with TRBD2 matching 10 bases. The junction had 13 bases not matched to a gene; V was cut back by 5 bases and J by 2 bases. CDR3 length: 18 amino acids. Germline CDR1 reads SGHVS; CDR2 reads FNYEAQ. CDR3 nucleotide sequence: TGTGCCAGCAGCACTCGACCACCTAGCGGGGGACTCACAGATACGCAGTATTTT. Amino acid sequence: CASSTRPPSGGLTDTQYF.

V is TRBV29-1 and J is TRBJ2-3; a weak D match, TRBD1 (6 bases). The CDR3 has 15 amino acids. Germline V gene data show CDR1 as SQVTM and CDR2 as ANQGSEA. Deletions cut 7 bases from V and 2 bases from J, with 19 bases between. Written as DNA, the CDR3 is TGCAGCGCCCTGAAGGGCAGGGGTTTCACAGATACGCAGTATTTT. It codes for CSALKGRGFTDTQYF.

This clonotype was seen only a few times. The chain couples TRBV5-1 to TRBJ1-2, with D possibly TRBD1 on 5 matching bases. The germline V gene has CDR1 SGHRS and CDR2 YFSETQ. Trimming took off 3 bases at V and 6 bases at J, with 12 bases between the two ends. The CDR3 totals 13 residues. DNA for the CDR3: TGCGCCAGCAGCTCACAGGCTCATAATGGCTACACCTTC. Protein: CASSSQAHNGYTF.

The rearrangement joins TRBV27 to TRBJ2-7; D is possibly TRBD2 (5 bases). V lost 4 bases and J lost 7, with 8 bases in between. CDR3 length: 11 residues. Per germline, CDR1 MNHEY and CDR2 SMNVEV (reference sequence). The CDR3 reads CASSYGGEQYF. For the CDR3, the DNA is TGTGCCAGCAGTTATGGCGGGGAGCAGTACTTC.

This clonotype was counted at least ten times. The V and J genes are TRBV24-1 and TRBJ2-1; TRBD1 agrees at 8 bases. This CDR3 comprises 14 residues. V gave up 6 bases and J gave up 10 bases; unmatched junction bases: 10. From germline, CDR1 is KGHDR and CDR2 SFDVKD. The CDR3 sequence is CATSKQGELGEQFF. The CDR3, as DNA: TGTGCCACCAGTAAACAGGGGGAGCTAGGGGAGCAGTTCTTC.

This clonotype was observed at least ten times. The rearrangement joins TRBV7-6 to TRBJ2-5; no reliable D call. This CDR3 has 13 residues. Germline V gives CDR1 SGHVS, CDR2 FNYEAQ. Trimming took 2 bases from V and 1 from J, leaving 5 bases between them. DNA for the CDR3: TGTGCCAGCAGCTTATACAGCCAAGAGACCCAGTACTTC. It is translated as CASSLYSQETQYF. The complete variable domain, with remaining parts taken from reference TRBV7-6 and TRBJ2-5, reads GAGVSQSPRYKVTKRGQDVALRCDPISGHVSLYWYRQALGQGPEFLTYFNYEAQQDKSGLPNDRFSAERPEGSISTLTIQRTEQRDSAMYRCASSLYSQETQYFGPGTRLLVL.

The V call is TRBV4-1, the J call TRBJ1-5; D gene uncertain. Germline V gene data show CDR1 as MGHRA and CDR2 as YSYEKL. Trimming removed 0 bases at V and 0 bases at J, with 9 bases between. CDR3 size: 16 residues. In DNA, the CDR3 is TGCGCCAGCAGCCAAGATCTAGGGTTTAGCAATCAGCCCCAGCATTTT. Protein product: CASSQDLGFSNQPQHF.

This clonotype was picked up many times. The chain has TRBV18 and TRBJ1-6, with 12 bases fitting TRBD1. Losses at the gene ends were 0 bases for V and 7 bases for J; bases not matched to a gene: 7. The CDR3 runs to 18 residues. CDR1 KGHSH and CDR2 LQKENI come from the germline V gene. The CDR3: CASSPPGTGGHRNSPLHF. The CDR3 nucleotides read TGTGCCAGCTCACCACCCGGGACAGGGGGCCATCGGAATTCACCCCTCCACTTT.

This clonotype was counted a few times. V usage is TRBV29-1 and J usage is TRBJ2-2, with D unclear. The length of the CDR3 is 12 residues. Germline V gene data show CDR1 as SQVTM and CDR2 as ANQGSEA. The germline V and J ends were trimmed by 5 bases and 1 base, with 5 bases remaining between them. The CDR3 DNA follows: TGCAGCGTTCAGGAGAACACCGGGGAGCTGTTTTTT. Translated: CSVQENTGELFF.

This chain uses TRBV7-9 with TRBJ2-1; D not resolved. Per germline, CDR1 SEHNR and CDR2 FQNEAQ (reference sequence). Deletions cut 5 bases from V and 8 bases from J, with 10 bases between. The CDR3 extends over 12 amino acids. The CDR3 loop is CASSRQNYEQFF. In nucleotides, the CDR3 is TGTGCCAGCAGCCGACAAAACTATGAGCAGTTCTTC.

In its sample, this clonotype was seen many times. V and J are TRBV20-1 and TRBJ2-3; D remains ambiguous. Germline V gene sequence: CDR1 DFQATT, CDR2 SNEGSKA (reference sequence). V shed 0 bases and J shed 5 bases, with 6 bases lying between them. This CDR3 comprises 12 residues. CDR3 coding DNA: TGCAGTGCTAGAGACATACAAGATACGCAGTATTTT. Translation gives CSARDIQDTQYF.

By share, this clonotype counts as medium-sized. The rearrangement uses TRBV20-1 and TRBJ2-1; 14 nucleotides agree with TRBD2. This CDR3 is 15 amino acids long. Germline-derived CDR1 and CDR2 are DFQATT and SNEGSKA (reference sequence). The V gene end was trimmed by 6 bases and the J gene end by 12 bases; junction bases not matched to a gene: 13. The CDR3, as DNA: TGCAGTGCATCTCCTACCGGGACTAGCGGGGGCCCGCAGTTCTTC. This sequence encodes CSASPTGTSGGPQFF.

The rearrangement links TRBV11-2 to TRBJ1-1; TRBD1 is a possible D gene (5 bases). CDR3 length: 14 residues. Germline V gene lookup returns CDR1 SGHAT and CDR2 FQNNGV. The ends were cut back, 5 bases at V and 5 bases at J, with 15 bases in the middle. This CDR3 reads CASSGQVRGTEAFF. Here the CDR3 DNA reads TGTGCCAGCAGCGGCCAGGTACGGGGGACTGAAGCTTTCTTT.

There are a few counts of this clonotype. The V call is TRBV6-5, the J call TRBJ2-1; D call uncertain. The CDR3 runs to 15 residues. The V and J ends lost 5 bases and 6 bases respectively, with 17 bases between them. Germline assignment: CDR1 MNHEY and CDR2 SVGAGI. For the CDR3, the DNA is TGTGCCAGCAGTCCAGACCGAATTCAGAGCAATGAGCAGTTCTTC. Its protein is CASSPDRIQSNEQFF.

In this sample, this clonotype turned up a few times. This rearrangement joins TRBV4-1 to TRBJ1-6; TRBD1 matches at 8 bases. This CDR3 contains 15 residues. Germline CDR1 is MGHRA and CDR2 is YSYEKL. Trimming at V came to 6 bases and at J to 9 bases, leaving 10 bases not matched to a gene. CDR3 residues: CASRQLGQGGSPLHF. CDR3 bases: TGCGCCAGCAGACAGCTTGGACAGGGCGGTTCACCCCTCCACTTT.

This clonotype appeared many times. The chain uses TRBV7-9 and TRBJ1-6; 12 nucleotides agree with TRBD1. Germline trimming cut 2 bases from V and 7 bases from J; bases unmatched to any gene: 9. The germline gives CDR1 SEHNR, CDR2 FQNEAQ (reference sequence). The CDR3 spans 18 residues. CDR3 amino acids: CASSLSQGQGAENSPLHF. In nucleotides, the CDR3 is TGTGCCAGCAGCTTATCGCAGGGACAGGGGGCGGAAAATTCACCCCTCCACTTT.

V usage is TRBV7-8 and J usage is TRBJ2-7; D might be TRBD1 (6 bases). There are 14 residues in the CDR3. Between the trimmed V and J ends, which lost 4 bases and 7 bases, there was a span of 17 bases. Looked up from germline, CDR1 is SGHVS and CDR2 is FQNEAQ. In DNA, the CDR3 is TGTGCCAGCAGCTCCCACCGACAGGCCTTGGAGCAGTACTTC. Amino acids: CASSSHRQALEQYF.

This clonotype has at least ten counts. The chain is built from TRBV7-3 and TRBJ2-1, with 13 bases fitting TRBD2. Trimming cost V 5 bases and J 6 bases; bases outside gene matches: 7. This CDR3 spans 16 amino acids. The germline gives CDR1 SGHTA, CDR2 FQGTGA. The CDR3 here is CASSPRGLAGTNEQFF. CDR3 in DNA: TGTGCCAGCAGCCCGAGGGGACTAGCGGGGACCAATGAGCAGTTCTTC.

This chain links TRBV2 with TRBJ1-2, with D hard to call. Germline values: CDR1 SNHLY, CDR2 FYNNEI. The length of the CDR3 is 15 residues. V was pared by 2 bases and J by 2 bases, with 12 bases between. The CDR3 region is CASSERDWSNYGYTF. DNA of the CDR3: TGTGCCAGCAGTGAACGGGATTGGAGCAACTATGGCTACACCTTC.